This TCR beta chain appears in the sequencing data of a study of T-cell reconstitution after alpha-beta-depleted transplantation in children. The TCRbeta library was prepared with unique molecular identifiers. MiXCR, run by TCRdb on the PCR reads, gives a single entry per CDR3 protein. The table records fewer than 550,000 distinct CDR3 sequences, approximately 11% of them present only once. This clonotype was picked up many times. V lost 6 bases, J lost 5 bases, and 12 bases stayed unmatched. The CDR3 covers 15 residues. Germline V gives CDR1 DFQATT, CDR2 SNEGSKA (reference sequence). The sequence came from a human donor who donated a stem cell graft to a child with acute myeloid leukemia. Sequencing was performed on PBMCs from the stem cell graft donor, taken from the stem cell graft. The rearrangement uses TRBV20-1 and TRBJ1-5; 8 nucleotides line up with TRBD1. This CDR3 is CSASRGRRFDQPQHF. CDR3 bases: TGCAGTGCGAGCAGGGGGCGAAGGTTTGATCAGCCCCAGCATTTT.